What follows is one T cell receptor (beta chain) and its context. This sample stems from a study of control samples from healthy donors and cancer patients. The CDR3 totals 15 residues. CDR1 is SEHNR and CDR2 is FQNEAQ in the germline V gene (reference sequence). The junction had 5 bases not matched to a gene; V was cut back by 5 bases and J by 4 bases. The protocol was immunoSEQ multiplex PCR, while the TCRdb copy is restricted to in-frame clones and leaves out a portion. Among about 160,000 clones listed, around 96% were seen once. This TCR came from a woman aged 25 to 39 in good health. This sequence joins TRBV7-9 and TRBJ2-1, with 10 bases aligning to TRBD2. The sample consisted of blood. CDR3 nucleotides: TGTGCCAGCAGCCCAAAGACTAGCGGGTACAATGAGCAGTTCTTC. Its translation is CASSPKTSGYNEQFF.